These T cell receptor beta chains were read from a single sample in a study of shared clonotypes between healthy human individuals. Assay: immunoSEQ multiplex PCR; the TCRdb copy retains only in-frame clones and omits some. The sample consists of about 2.1 million clones, around 93% of them appearing once. Sample: naive CD8+ T cells from PBMCs. The receptor source for this set is a man between 18 and 35 years old in good health. Some clones in this sample may be carry-over from other donors' samples. Both conserved end residues are part of each CDR3. Fields, in order: V gene, clone size, J gene, D gene, CDR3 DNA, CDR3 protein. D genes are given only for firm matches. Not every row has a clone size; where given, it reads once, few, many or a size class.

>TRBV7-2|.|TRBJ2-1|TRBD2
TGTGCCACCAAAGCGGGGTACAATGAGCAGTTCTTC
CATKAGYNEQFF
>TRBV7-9|.|TRBJ2-3|.
TGTGCCAGCAGCTCCAATAAGCGCCGCACAGATACGCAGTATTTT
CASSSNKRRTDTQYF
>TRBV29-1|.|TRBJ2-2|.
TGCAGCGTTGAGTTCCCGAACACCGGGGAGCTGTTTTTT
CSVEFPNTGELFF
>TRBV11-2|.|TRBJ2-5|.
TGTGCCAGCAGCCCACTCACAGGGCTACGAGAGACCCAGTACTTC
CASSPLTGLRETQYF
>TRBV2|.|TRBJ2-7|TRBD2
TGTGCCAGCAGTGAAGGCGCGGGAGGGCTTTACGAGCAGTACTTC
CASSEGAGGLYEQYF
>TRBV7-9|.|TRBJ2-1|TRBD2
TGTGCCAGCAAATCCGGGACTAGGGCCACCTACAATGAGCAGTTCTTC
CASKSGTRATYNEQFF
>TRBV7-6|.|TRBJ1-1|.
TGTGCCAGCAGCCCCCGGGGCGGCCTTGAAGCTTTCTTT
CASSPRGGLEAFF
>TRBV2|.|TRBJ2-1|TRBD2
TGTGCCAGCGGACTAGCGGGCTCCTACAATGAGCAGTTCTTC
CASGLAGSYNEQFF
>TRBV11-2|.|TRBJ2-5|.
TGTGCCAGCAGCTTAGGGGGCCTCTATGAGACCCAGTACTTC
CASSLGGLYETQYF
>TRBV19|.|TRBJ1-1|.
TGTGCCAGTAGTACAGGCAGGGGGAACACTGAAGCTTTCTTT
CASSTGRGNTEAFF
>TRBV5-5|.|TRBJ2-1|.
TGTGCCAGCAGCTTGGTCGGACCCCTACTCTACAATGAGCAGTTCTTC
CASSLVGPLLYNEQFF
>TRBV5-4|.|TRBJ2-3|TRBD1
TGTGCCAGCAGGCCGTGGGGACAGGGGGCCACAGATACGCAGTATTTT
CASRPWGQGATDTQYF
>TRBV9|.|TRBJ1-4|TRBD1
TGTGCCAGCAGCCCCCGGACAGGTCAGTTTGAAAAACTGTTTTTT
CASSPRTGQFEKLFF
>TRBV14|few|TRBJ1-2|.
TGTGCCAGCAGCCAAGGTGCAGGCGAGGGCTATGGCTACACCTTC
CASSQGAGEGYGYTF
>TRBV2|.|TRBJ2-3|TRBD2
TGTGCCAGCATGTGGGGGGGAGGGACCCCAGATACGCAGTATTTT
CASMWGGGTPDTQYF
>TRBV7-8|.|TRBJ2-5|.
TGTGCCAGCAGCTTCGACCCAGGGGACCAAGAGACCCAGTACTTC
CASSFDPGDQETQYF
>TRBV28|.|TRBJ2-7|TRBD1
TGTGCCAGCAGTCCCGACAGGGAAATACTCTACGAGCAGTACTTC
CASSPDREILYEQYF